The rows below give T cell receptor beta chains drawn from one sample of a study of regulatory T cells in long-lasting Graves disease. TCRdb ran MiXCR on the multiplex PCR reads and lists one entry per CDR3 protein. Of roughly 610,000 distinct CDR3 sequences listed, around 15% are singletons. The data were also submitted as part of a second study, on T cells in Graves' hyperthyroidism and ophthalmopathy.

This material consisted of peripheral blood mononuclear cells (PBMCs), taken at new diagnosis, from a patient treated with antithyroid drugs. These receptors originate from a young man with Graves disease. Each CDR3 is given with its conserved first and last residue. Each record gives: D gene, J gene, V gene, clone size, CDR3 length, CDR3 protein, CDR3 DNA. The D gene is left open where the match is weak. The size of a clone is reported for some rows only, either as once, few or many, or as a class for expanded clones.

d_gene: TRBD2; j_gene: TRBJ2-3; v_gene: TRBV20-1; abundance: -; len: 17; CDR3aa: CSARVGGGLAGGPAQYF; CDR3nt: TGCAGTGCTAGAGTGGGGGGGGGGCTAGCGGGAGGGCCCGCGCAGTATTTT
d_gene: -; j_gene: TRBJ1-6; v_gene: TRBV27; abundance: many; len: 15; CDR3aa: CASSLLDRGGSPLHF; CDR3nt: TGTGCCAGCAGTCTGCTTGACAGAGGGGGGTCACCCCTCCACTTT
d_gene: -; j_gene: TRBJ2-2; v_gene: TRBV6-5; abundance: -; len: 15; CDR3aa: CASSYEGSNTGELFF; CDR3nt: TGTGCCAGCAGTTACGAGGGGTCGAACACCGGGGAGCTGTTTTTT
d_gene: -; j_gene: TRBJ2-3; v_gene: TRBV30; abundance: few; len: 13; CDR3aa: CAWSGRGADTQYF; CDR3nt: TGTGCCTGGAGCGGGAGAGGGGCAGATACGCAGTATTTT
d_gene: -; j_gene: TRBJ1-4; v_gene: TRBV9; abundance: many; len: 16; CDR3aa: CASSVGVSRRREKLFF; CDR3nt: TGTGCCAGCAGCGTAGGGGTCAGTAGACGAAGGGAAAAACTGTTTTTT
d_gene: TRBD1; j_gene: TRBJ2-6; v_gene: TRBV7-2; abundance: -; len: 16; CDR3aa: CASRRTGVSGANVLTF; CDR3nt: TGTGCCAGCAGGCGGACAGGGGTCTCTGGGGCCAACGTCCTGACTTTC
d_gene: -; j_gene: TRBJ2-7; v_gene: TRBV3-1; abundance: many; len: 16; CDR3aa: CASSQDHARGAYEQYF; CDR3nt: TGTGCCAGCAGCCAAGATCACGCAAGGGGGGCCTACGAGCAGTACTTC
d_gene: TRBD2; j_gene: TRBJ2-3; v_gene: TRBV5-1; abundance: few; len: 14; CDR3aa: CASTGLAATDTQYF; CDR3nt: TGCGCCAGCACCGGACTAGCGGCTACAGATACGCAGTATTTT
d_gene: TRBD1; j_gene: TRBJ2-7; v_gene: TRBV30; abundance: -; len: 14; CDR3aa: CAWSGDRGSREQYF; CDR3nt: TGTGCCTGGAGTGGGGACAGGGGATCTCGGGAGCAGTACTTC
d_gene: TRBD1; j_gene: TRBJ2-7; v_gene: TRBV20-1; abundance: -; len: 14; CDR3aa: CSARPGTGGYEQYF; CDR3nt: TGCAGTGCCCGACCCGGGACAGGGGGCTACGAGCAGTACTTC
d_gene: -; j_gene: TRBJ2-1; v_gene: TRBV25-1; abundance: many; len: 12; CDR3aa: CASSEWGLEQFF; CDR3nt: TGTGCCAGCAGTGAATGGGGACTGGAGCAGTTCTTC
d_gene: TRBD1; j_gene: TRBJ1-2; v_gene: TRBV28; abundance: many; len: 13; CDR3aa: CATDNRGWDGYTF; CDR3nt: TGTGCCACCGATAACAGGGGCTGGGATGGCTACACCTTC
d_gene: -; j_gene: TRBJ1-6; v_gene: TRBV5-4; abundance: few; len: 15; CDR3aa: CASSFQQGDNSPLHF; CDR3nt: TGTGCCAGCAGCTTTCAACAGGGTGATAATTCACCCCTCCACTTT
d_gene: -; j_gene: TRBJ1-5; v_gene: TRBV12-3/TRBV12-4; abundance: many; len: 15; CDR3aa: CASSSTGNSNQPQHF; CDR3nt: TGTGCCAGCAGTTCGACGGGCAATAGCAATCAGCCCCAGCATTTT
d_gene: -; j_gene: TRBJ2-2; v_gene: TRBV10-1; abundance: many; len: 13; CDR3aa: CASSGRGTGELFF; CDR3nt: TGCGCCAGCAGTGGTAGGGGCACCGGGGAGCTGTTTTTT
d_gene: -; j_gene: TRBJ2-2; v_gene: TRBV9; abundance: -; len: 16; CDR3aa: CASSVGASSGTGELFF; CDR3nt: TGTGCCAGCAGCGTAGGGGCGTCTAGTGGCACCGGGGAGCTGTTTTTT
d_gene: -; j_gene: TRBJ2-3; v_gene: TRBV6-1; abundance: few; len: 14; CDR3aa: CASSERQSTDTQYF; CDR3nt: TGTGCCAGCAGTGAGCGCCAGTCCACAGATACGCAGTATTTT
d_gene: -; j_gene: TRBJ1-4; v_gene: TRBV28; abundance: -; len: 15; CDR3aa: CASSPMLGRGEKLFF; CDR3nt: TGTGCCAGCAGTCCGATGCTGGGGCGAGGTGAAAAACTGTTTTTT
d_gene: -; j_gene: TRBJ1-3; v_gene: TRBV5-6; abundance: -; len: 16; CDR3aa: CASSPEGRYSGNTIYF; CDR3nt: TGTGCCAGCAGCCCCGAGGGGAGGTACTCTGGAAACACCATATATTTT
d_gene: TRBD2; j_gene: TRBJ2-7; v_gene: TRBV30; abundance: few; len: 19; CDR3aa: CAWSVGLGKAGVRSYEQYF; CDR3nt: TGTGCCTGGAGTGTGGGGTTGGGAAAAGCGGGAGTGAGGTCCTACGAGCAGTACTTC
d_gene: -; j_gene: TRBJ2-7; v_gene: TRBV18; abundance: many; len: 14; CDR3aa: CASSPRAITYEQYF; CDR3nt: TGTGCCAGCTCACCACGTGCCATCACCTACGAGCAGTACTTC
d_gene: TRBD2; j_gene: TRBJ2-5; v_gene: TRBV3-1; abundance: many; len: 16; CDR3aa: CASSPLAGGPRETQYF; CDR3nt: TGTGCCAGCAGCCCGTTAGCGGGAGGGCCTAGAGAGACCCAGTACTTC
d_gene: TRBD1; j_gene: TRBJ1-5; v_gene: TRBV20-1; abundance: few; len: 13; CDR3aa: CSASKTGDQPQHF; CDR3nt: TGCAGTGCTAGTAAAACAGGGGATCAGCCCCAGCATTTT
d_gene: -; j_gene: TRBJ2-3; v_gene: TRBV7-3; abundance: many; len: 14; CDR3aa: CASSSYLVDNTQYF; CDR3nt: TGTGCCAGCAGCTCGTACCTGGTTGACAATACGCAGTATTTT
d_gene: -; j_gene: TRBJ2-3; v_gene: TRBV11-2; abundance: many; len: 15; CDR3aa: CASSWAAGITDTQYF; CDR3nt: TGTGCCAGCAGTTGGGCAGCAGGAATCACAGATACGCAGTATTTT
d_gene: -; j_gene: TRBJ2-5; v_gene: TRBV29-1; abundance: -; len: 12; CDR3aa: CGVEGSQETQYF; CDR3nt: TGCGGCGTTGAAGGCTCTCAAGAGACCCAGTACTTC
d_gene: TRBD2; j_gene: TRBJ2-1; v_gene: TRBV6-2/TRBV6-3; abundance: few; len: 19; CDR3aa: CASTRLAGSRPSSYNEQFF; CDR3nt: TGTGCCAGCACCAGACTAGCGGGGTCCAGACCGAGCTCCTACAATGAGCAGTTCTTC
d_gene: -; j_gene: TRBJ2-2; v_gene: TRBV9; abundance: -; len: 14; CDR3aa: CASSAIIATGELFF; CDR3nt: TGTGCCAGCAGCGCCATTATAGCGACCGGGGAGCTGTTTTTT
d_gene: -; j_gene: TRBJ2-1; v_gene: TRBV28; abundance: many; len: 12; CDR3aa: CASSAGYNEQFF; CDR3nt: TGTGCCAGCAGTGCAGGGTACAATGAGCAGTTCTTC
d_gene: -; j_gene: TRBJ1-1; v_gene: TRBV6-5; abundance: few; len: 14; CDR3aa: CASSYSLGGTEAFF; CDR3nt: TGTGCCAGCAGTTACTCTTTAGGGGGCACTGAAGCTTTCTTT
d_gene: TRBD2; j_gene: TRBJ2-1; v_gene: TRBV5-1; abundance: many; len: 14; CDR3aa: CASTLAGVYNEQFF; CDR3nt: TGCGCCAGCACTTTAGCGGGAGTCTACAATGAGCAGTTCTTC
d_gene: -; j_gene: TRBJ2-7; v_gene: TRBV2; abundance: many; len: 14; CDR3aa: CASSEGPPSYEQYF; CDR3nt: TGTGCCAGCAGTGAAGGGCCCCCCTCCTACGAGCAGTACTTC
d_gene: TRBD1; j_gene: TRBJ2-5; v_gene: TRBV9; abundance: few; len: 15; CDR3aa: CASSVGQPIQETQYF; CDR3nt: TGTGCCAGCAGCGTGGGACAGCCGATACAAGAGACCCAGTACTTC
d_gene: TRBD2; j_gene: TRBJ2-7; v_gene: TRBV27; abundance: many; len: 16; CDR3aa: CASRTIGTSGSYEQYF; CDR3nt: TGTGCCAGCAGGACGATAGGGACTAGCGGGAGTTACGAGCAGTACTTC
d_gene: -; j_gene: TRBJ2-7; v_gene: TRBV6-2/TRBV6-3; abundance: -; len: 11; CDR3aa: CASSPLVEQYF; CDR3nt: TGTGCCAGCAGCCCCTTAGTCGAGCAGTACTTC
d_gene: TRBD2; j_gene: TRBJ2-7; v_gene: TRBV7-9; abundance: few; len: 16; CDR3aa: CASSLVGSGTPYEQYF; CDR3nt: TGTGCCAGCAGCTTAGTGGGCAGCGGGACCCCCTACGAGCAGTACTTC
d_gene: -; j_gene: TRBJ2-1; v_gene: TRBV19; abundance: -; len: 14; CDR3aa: CASSIGGRLNEQFF; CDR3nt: TGTGCCAGTAGTATCGGGGGGCGGCTCAATGAGCAGTTCTTC
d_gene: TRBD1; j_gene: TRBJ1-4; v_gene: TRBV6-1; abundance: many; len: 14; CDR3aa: CASREDRANEKLFF; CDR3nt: TGTGCCAGCAGGGAAGACAGGGCGAATGAAAAACTGTTTTTT
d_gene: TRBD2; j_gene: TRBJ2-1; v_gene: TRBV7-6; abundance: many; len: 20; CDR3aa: CASSLLAAPPGLAGENEQFF; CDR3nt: TGTGCCAGCAGCCTCCTGGCGGCCCCACCGGGACTAGCGGGAGAGAATGAGCAGTTCTTC
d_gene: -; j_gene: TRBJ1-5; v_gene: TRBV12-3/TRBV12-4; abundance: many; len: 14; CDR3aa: CASSLAGRTQPQHF; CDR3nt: TGTGCCAGCAGTTTAGCGGGAAGAACCCAGCCCCAGCATTTT
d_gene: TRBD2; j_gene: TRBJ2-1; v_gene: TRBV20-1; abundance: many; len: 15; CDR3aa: CSATGLAGLYNEQFF; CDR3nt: TGCAGTGCGACTGGACTAGCGGGACTATACAATGAGCAGTTCTTC
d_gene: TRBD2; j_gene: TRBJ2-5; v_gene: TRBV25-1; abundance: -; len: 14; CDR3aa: CASSTRGGAETQYF; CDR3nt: TGTGCCAGCAGCACTCGGGGGGGCGCGGAGACCCAGTACTTC
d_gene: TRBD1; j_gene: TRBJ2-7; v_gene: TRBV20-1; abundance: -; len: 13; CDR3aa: CSARPTGEYGQYF; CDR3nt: TGCAGTGCCAGGCCTACAGGGGAATATGGGCAGTACTTC
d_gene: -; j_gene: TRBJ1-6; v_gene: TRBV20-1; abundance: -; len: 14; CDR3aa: CSASTDIGNSPLHF; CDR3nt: TGCAGTGCTAGTACGGACATAGGGAATTCACCCCTCCACTTT
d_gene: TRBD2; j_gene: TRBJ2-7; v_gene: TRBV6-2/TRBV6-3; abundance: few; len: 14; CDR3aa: CASFPAGLGHEQYF; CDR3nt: TGTGCCAGCTTCCCCGCCGGACTAGGCCACGAGCAGTACTTC
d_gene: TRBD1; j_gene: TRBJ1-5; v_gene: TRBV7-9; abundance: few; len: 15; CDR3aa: CASSSNRGPDQPQHF; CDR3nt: TGTGCCAGCAGCTCCAACAGGGGGCCGGATCAGCCCCAGCATTTT
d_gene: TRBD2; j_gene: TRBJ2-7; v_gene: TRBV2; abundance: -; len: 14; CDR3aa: CASSESSGTYEQYF; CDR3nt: TGTGCCAGCAGTGAATCTAGCGGGACTTACGAGCAGTACTTC
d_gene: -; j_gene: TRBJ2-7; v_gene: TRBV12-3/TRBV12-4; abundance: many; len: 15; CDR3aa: CASSFSHSPNPEQYF; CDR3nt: TGTGCCAGCAGTTTTTCTCACAGCCCTAACCCCGAGCAGTACTTC
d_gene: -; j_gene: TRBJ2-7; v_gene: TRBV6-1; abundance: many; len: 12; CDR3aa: CASGTILNEQYF; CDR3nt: TGTGCCAGCGGGACAATTCTCAACGAGCAGTACTTC
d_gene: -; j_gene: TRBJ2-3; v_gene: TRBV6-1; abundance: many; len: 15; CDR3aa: CASSELRLSTDTQYF; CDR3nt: TGTGCCAGCAGTGAATTACGGCTTAGCACAGATACGCAGTATTTT
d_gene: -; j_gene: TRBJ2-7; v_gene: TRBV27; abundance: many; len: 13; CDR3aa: CASSWAGTYEQYF; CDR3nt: TGTGCCAGCAGCTGGGCGGGAACCTACGAGCAGTACTTC
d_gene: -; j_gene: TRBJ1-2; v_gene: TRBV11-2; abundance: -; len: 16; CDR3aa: CASSLDLSGPWYGYTF; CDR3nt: TGTGCCAGCAGCTTAGATCTATCAGGGCCTTGGTATGGCTACACCTTC
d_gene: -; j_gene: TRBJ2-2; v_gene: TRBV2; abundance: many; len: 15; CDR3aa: CASSEWGAGTGELFF; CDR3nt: TGTGCCAGCAGTGAATGGGGGGCTGGCACCGGGGAGCTGTTTTTT